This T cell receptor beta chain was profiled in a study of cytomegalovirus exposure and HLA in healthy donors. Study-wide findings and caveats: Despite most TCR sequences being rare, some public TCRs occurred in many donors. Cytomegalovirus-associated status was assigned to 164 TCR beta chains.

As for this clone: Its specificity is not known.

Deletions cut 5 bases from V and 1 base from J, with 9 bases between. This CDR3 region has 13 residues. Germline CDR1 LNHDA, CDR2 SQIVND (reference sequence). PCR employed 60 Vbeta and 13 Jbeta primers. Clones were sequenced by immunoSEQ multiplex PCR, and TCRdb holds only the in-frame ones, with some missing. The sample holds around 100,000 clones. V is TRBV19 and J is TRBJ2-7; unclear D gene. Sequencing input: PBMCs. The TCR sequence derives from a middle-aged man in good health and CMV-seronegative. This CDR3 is CASSARESYEQYF. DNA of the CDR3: TGTGCCAGTAGTGCCCGAGAATCCTACGAGCAGTACTTC.